Sequencing of this TCR beta chain was carried out in a study of glioma-infiltrating T cells. Study findings and constraints: Very few CDR3 sequences were shared between tissue and blood. Shared blood CDR3 signature motifs marked patients with low tissue-blood divergence. Tissue-blood divergence was below expectation in non-neoplastic patients, above in gliomas.

TCR alpha and beta CDR3 regions were amplified from RNA using iRepertoire nested multiplex PCR. TCRdb re-called the multiplex PCR reads through MiXCR, storing one row per CDR3 protein. Here the sample spans approximately 400,000 distinct CDR3 sequences, 41% being singletons. The ends lost 3 bases at V and 2 bases at J; junction bases unmatched: 11. Germline V gene sequence: CDR1 DFQATT, CDR2 SNEGSKA (reference sequence). The CDR3 extends over 18 amino acids. This clonotype was seen a few times. Its antigen is still unknown. The receptor comes from a human donor with low-grade glioma or glioblastoma, undergoing nonglioma brain surgery, or in good health (not recorded which). The V call is TRBV20-1, the J call TRBJ2-3, with 13 bases matching TRBD2. Sample: glioma tissue, nonneoplastic brain tissue, or PBMCs (not recorded which). CDR3 sequence (DNA): TGCAGTGCTAGGGATGAGGGACTAGCGGGACCTCCCACAGATACGCAGTATTTT. Residues: CSARDEGLAGPPTDTQYF.